This T cell receptor (beta chain) was observed in a study of identical twins. Study-level points and caveats: Sharing of beta out-of-frame sequences by twins showed a weaker excess. Fewer insertions marked abundant cord blood beta clonotypes; young adult naive trended weakly, memory not at all.

TCRdb reprocessed the 5' RACE reads with MiXCR, giving one entry per CDR3 protein. This sample has fewer than 900,000 distinct CDR3 sequences; 21% occur once, and the top ten carry over 4%. Germline values: CDR1 SGHRS, CDR2 YFSETQ. V lost 0 bases, J lost 4 bases, and 6 bases stayed unmatched. The length of the CDR3 is 15 residues. There are a few counts of this clonotype. Its antigen is undetermined. The same sample was also studied in work on T cells expressing NK-cell markers. That investigation notes: Also leading the CD3+CD56-NKG2C+ fraction in a few donors were these clonotypes. Whether the expanded NKG2C+ T cell clones recognized HCMV remained unclear.

The gene calls are TRBV5-1 and TRBJ2-7; 8 nucleotides match TRBD1. Sequencing was done on a sample of PBMCs. The sequence came from a young woman in good health. The CDR3 loop reads CASSLAMDRVYEQYF. The CDR3 coding sequence is TGCGCCAGCAGCTTGGCTATGGACAGGGTTTACGAGCAGTACTTC.